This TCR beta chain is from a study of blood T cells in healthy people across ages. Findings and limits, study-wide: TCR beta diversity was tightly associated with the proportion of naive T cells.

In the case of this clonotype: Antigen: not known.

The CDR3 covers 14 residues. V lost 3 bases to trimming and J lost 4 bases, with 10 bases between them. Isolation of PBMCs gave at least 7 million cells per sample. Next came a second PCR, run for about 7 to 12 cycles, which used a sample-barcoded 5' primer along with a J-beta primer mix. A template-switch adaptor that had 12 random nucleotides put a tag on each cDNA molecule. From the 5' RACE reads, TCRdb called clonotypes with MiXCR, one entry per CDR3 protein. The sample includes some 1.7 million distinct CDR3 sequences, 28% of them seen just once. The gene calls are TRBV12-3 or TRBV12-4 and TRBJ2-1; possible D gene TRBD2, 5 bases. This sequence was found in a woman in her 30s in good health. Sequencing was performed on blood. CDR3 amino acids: CASSFGRRYNEQFF. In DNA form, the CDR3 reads TGTGCCAGCAGTTTTGGCAGGAGGTACAATGAGCAGTTCTTC.